This T cell receptor (beta chain) was obtained from a study of CD8 T cells in ankylosing spondylitis. In this sample, this clonotype turned up a few times. MiXCR, run by TCRdb on the 5' RACE reads, gives a single entry per CDR3 protein. The sample includes about 240,000 distinct CDR3 sequences, around 10% of them seen just once. Germline V gene sequence: CDR1 SEHNR, CDR2 FQNEAQ (reference sequence). With V trimmed by 2 bases and J by 0 bases, 4 bases remained unmatched. The CDR3 length is 17 residues. The chain combines TRBV7-9 with TRBJ2-5; TRBD2 aligns across 12 bases. This sequence was found in a male donor with ankylosing spondylitis or in good health (not recorded which). Sequenced: blood, either unsorted or a sorted T cell fraction (not recorded which). The CDR3: CASSLWASGGDQETQYF. In DNA, the CDR3 is TGTGCCAGCAGCTTATGGGCTAGCGGGGGGGACCAAGAGACCCAGTACTTC.